This record covers a single T cell receptor (beta chain). Relative to the germline gene, one junction end is altered; a read error may explain this. Time point reported: newly diagnosed GD, antithyroid drugs for less than 3 months. There was RNA extracted from PBMCs, and the TCR library was made from it. This record belongs to a study of regulatory T cells in long-lasting Graves disease. For TCR beta, libraries came from iRepertoire HTBI primers and Arm-PCR of CDR3 regions. MiXCR, run by TCRdb on the multiplex PCR reads, gives a single entry per CDR3 protein. There are hundreds of thousands of distinct CDR3 sequences in the sample; around 17% occur only once, and roughly 30% lies in the top ten. The CDR3 runs to 13 residues. Per the germline V gene, CDR1 is MNHNS and CDR2 is SASEGT. The sample also formed part of further work on T cells in Graves' hyperthyroidism and ophthalmopathy.

V is TRBV6-1 and J is TRBJ2-3; 8 nucleotides agree with TRBD2. This TCR came from a man aged 35 to 55 with Graves disease. The starting material was peripheral blood mononuclear cells (PBMCs), obtained at new diagnosis, from a patient treated with antithyroid drugs. The CDR3 DNA is TGCCTGGCGGGGGGTAACCCGGGAGATACGCAGTATTTT. It yields the protein CLAGGNPGDTQYF.